This T cell receptor (beta chain) is from a study of cytomegalovirus exposure and HLA in healthy donors. This clone is a singleton in its sample. Its matching antigen is unknown. Study-wide findings and caveats: Sequencing likely caused a cluster of highly shared sequence variants.

The CDR3 contains 14 residues. Germline assignment: CDR1 LNHNV and CDR2 YYDKDF (reference sequence). Between the trimmed V and J ends, which lost 4 bases and 4 bases, there was a span of 8 bases. PCR was performed using 60 Vbeta and 13 Jbeta primers. TCRdb keeps only in-frame clones here, not all; method: immunoSEQ multiplex PCR. Seen here are 150,000 to 200,000 clones, around 80% observed once, and the top ten hold approximately 1%. This chain uses TRBV15 with TRBJ2-6, with TRBD1 as a possible D gene (5 bases). Sequenced material: PBMCs. The receptor was derived from a woman between 35 and 50 years old in good health and CMV-seronegative. This CDR3 reads CATSKNRGANVLTF. As DNA, the CDR3 is TGTGCCACCAGCAAGAACAGGGGGGCCAACGTCCTGACTTTC.